What follows are 9 T cell receptor beta chains derived from one specimen sequenced in a study of vaccination effects on CD4 cells after COVID-19 (dated by TCRdb to between 2021 and 2023). After more than 9 days of culture, CD4+ T cells were isolated with the EasySep CD4+ T cell isolation kit. Each participant received two doses of an mRNA SARS-CoV-2 vaccine, either BNT162b2 or mRNA-1273. Library generation was performed with the immunoSEQ multiplex PCR assay. TCRdb holds this immuneACCESS table with in-frame rearrangements only. Some clones are missing; in checked studies, unresolved V genes explain under half, and the rest has no known cause. Counted in this sample were just over 55,000 clones; just under 80% of them appeared once. About 4.4% of the sample goes to the ten largest clones. For these receptors, no antigen is known. This sample comprised CD4+ T cells from PBMCs cultured without peptide, obtained after COVID-19 vaccination. The receptors were gathered from a human donor who received a COVID-19 vaccine.

J is TRBJ1-1 and V is TRBV3-1 (or the pseudogene TRBV3-2); TRBD1 is a possible D gene (5 bases). Germline values: CDR1 LGHDT, CDR2 YNNKEL (reference sequence). V dropped 4 bases and J dropped 0 bases, with 9 bases sitting between them. The CDR3 has 14 residues. The CDR3 region has the DNA TGTGCCAGCAGCCTTAGACAGTTGAACACTGAAGCTTTCTTT. Amino acids: CASSLRQLNTEAFF.

J is TRBJ1-2 and V is TRBV6-5; D is ambiguous. The germline CDR1 and CDR2 sequences are MNHEY and SVGAGI. The CDR3 is 16 amino acids. V lost 0 bases and J lost 5, with 16 bases in between. The CDR3 protein is CASSYSKGPLLYGYTF. In nucleotides, the CDR3 is TGTGCCAGCAGTTACTCAAAAGGGCCTCTACTATATGGCTACACCTTC.

This clone has a handful of counts. This rearrangement joins TRBV3-1 (or the pseudogene TRBV3-2) to TRBJ1-4; a weak D match, TRBD1 (5 bases). Between the trimmed V and J ends, which lost 4 bases and 4 bases, there was a span of 16 bases. CDR1 and CDR2 (germline): LGHDT, YNNKEL (reference sequence). The CDR3 spans 16 residues. In nucleotides, the CDR3 is TGTGCCAGCAGCCCCACTTTTGGGGGAGATAATGAAAAACTGTTTTTT. Translated: CASSPTFGGDNEKLFF.

The J gene is TRBJ2-3, the V gene TRBV6-5; the match to TRBD2 covers 9 bases. The germline CDR1 and CDR2 sequences are MNHEY and SVGAGI. J lost 2 bases, V lost 7 bases, and 7 bases had no gene match. This CDR3 comprises 15 residues. CDR3 amino acids: CASIPAGGVTDTQYF. The CDR3, as DNA: TGTGCCAGCATCCCAGCGGGGGGCGTCACAGATACGCAGTATTTT.

This chain joins TRBV11-2 and TRBJ2-1; TRBD1 matches 7 bases. The CDR3 has 15 amino acids. V was clipped by 5 bases and J by 6 bases; unmatched bases: 10. CDR1 and CDR2 from the germline V gene are SGHAT and FQNNGV. CDR3 in amino acids: CASSRPRTGANEQFF. CDR3 coding DNA: TGTGCCAGCAGCCGACCGCGGACAGGAGCCAATGAGCAGTTCTTC.

The chain carries TRBV10-3 and TRBJ2-1; 14 bases align to TRBD2. CDR3 size: 17 residues. Germline CDR1 and CDR2: ENHRY and SYGVKD. Losses at the gene ends were 2 bases for V and 6 bases for J; bases not matched to a gene: 6. DNA of the CDR3: TGTGCCATCAGTGAGGTTCCGGGACTAGCGGGAGCCAATGAGCAGTTCTTC. It yields the protein CAISEVPGLAGANEQFF.

The V call is TRBV28, the J call TRBJ1-2; D perhaps matches TRBD1 (6 bases). Germline CDR1 MDHEN, CDR2 SYDVKM. The CDR3 extends over 16 amino acids. The V end was cut by 4 bases, the J end by 2 bases, with 17 bases between. The CDR3 DNA is TGTGCCAGCAGTTCCGGGACACTACGCGACAACTATGGCTACACCTTC. It codes for CASSSGTLRDNYGYTF.

The chain couples TRBV30 to TRBJ2-7; D is uncertain. The CDR3 spans 13 residues. The V end lost 2 bases, the J end lost 6 bases, and 14 bases lay between the germline ends. Germline V gene sequence: CDR1 GTSNPN, CDR2 SVGIG (reference sequence). The CDR3 nucleotides read TGTGCCTGGAGTTTACCCCTCCTCCGCGAGCAGTACTTC. Its translation: CAWSLPLLREQYF.

The rearrangement joins TRBV5-6 to TRBJ1-5; the D gene is possibly TRBD1 (5 bases). The V gene lost 2 bases and the J gene lost 2 bases, with 8 bases spanning the gap. The CDR3 is made up of 14 amino acids. Per germline, CDR1 SGHDT and CDR2 YYEEEE. CDR3 sequence (DNA): TGTGCCAGCAGCTTCGGGACGCGCAATCAGCCCCAGCATTTT. Amino acid sequence: CASSFGTRNQPQHF.